This T cell receptor beta chain is drawn from a study of CXCR3-negative and CXCR3-positive naive CD8 T cells. A word on this clonotype: Its target is not known.

Libraries were UMI-labeled 5' RACE TRB cDNA. TCRdb re-called the 5' RACE reads and gives one entry per CDR3 protein, without DNA. The clone table shows 150,000 to 180,000 distinct CDR3 sequences, with the ten largest holding under 0.5%. Study outcomes and limitations: When CXCR3-positive naive cells were set against CXCR3-negative naive cells, the former had more hydrophobic TRB CDR3s.

Germline CDR1 reads MDHEN; CDR2 reads SYDVKM. The CDR3 runs 14 residues. Every CD8+ subset sample held approximately 320,000 flow-sorted cells, done in triplicate. Naive CD8+ T cells showed a CD45RO-CCR7+CD27+CD95- phenotype. The chain carries TRBV28 and TRBJ2-3; TCRdb calls TRBD2, which cannot be checked without DNA. The TCR sequence derives from a human donor in good health. Some clones in this sample may be carry-over from other donors' samples. Sequencing input: naive CXCR3+ CD8+ T cells from blood. Sample subset: CD45RO-CCR7+CD27+CD95- naive CD8+ T cells expressing CXCR3 (TNR3+). This chain's CDR3 is CASSSGGATDTQYF.